Listed below are T cell receptor beta chains from one sample, sequenced in a study of cytomegalovirus exposure and HLA in healthy donors. Produced via immunoSEQ multiplex PCR; TCRdb's table is partial and in-frame only. Of about 210,000 clones listed, about 85% are singletons. The sequenced material came from PBMCs. Source of these receptors: a boy aged 2 to 9 in good health and CMV-seronegative. CDR3s include the opening cysteine and the closing phenylalanine or tryptophan. Fields, in order: J gene, D gene, V gene, clone size, CDR3 protein, CDR3 DNA. The D gene is left open where the match is weak. Clone sizes are given selectively: once, few, many, or a class where the clone is expanded.

j_call: TRBJ2-6; d_call: TRBD1; v_call: TRBV7-8; clone_size: .; cdr3_aa: CASSHNPGQGVYSGANVLTF; cdr3_nt: TGTGCCAGCAGCCACAACCCGGGACAGGGGGTATACTCTGGGGCCAACGTCCTGACTTTC
j_call: TRBJ2-3; d_call: .; v_call: TRBV29-1; clone_size: .; cdr3_aa: CSSPKSGTDTQYF; cdr3_nt: TGCAGCTCCCCGAAAAGCGGCACAGATACGCAGTATTTT
j_call: TRBJ1-1; d_call: .; v_call: TRBV10-3; clone_size: .; cdr3_aa: CAISEGGVNTEAFF; cdr3_nt: TGTGCCATCAGTGAAGGCGGGGTGAACACTGAAGCTTTCTTT
j_call: TRBJ1-4; d_call: TRBD1; v_call: TRBV5-1; clone_size: .; cdr3_aa: CASSRDRGENEKLFF; cdr3_nt: TGCGCCAGCAGCCGGGACAGGGGTGAGAATGAAAAACTGTTTTTT
j_call: TRBJ2-3; d_call: .; v_call: TRBV2; clone_size: few; cdr3_aa: CASSEAGSTDTQYF; cdr3_nt: TGTGCCAGCAGTGAAGCGGGCTCCACAGATACGCAGTATTTT
j_call: TRBJ1-1; d_call: .; v_call: TRBV6-5; clone_size: .; cdr3_aa: CASTPREGRPEAFF; cdr3_nt: TGTGCCAGCACCCCCCGGGAGGGAAGGCCTGAAGCTTTCTTT
j_call: TRBJ2-3; d_call: .; v_call: TRBV6-5; clone_size: .; cdr3_aa: CASSYIRGTDTQYF; cdr3_nt: TGTGCCAGCAGTTATATACGGGGGACAGATACGCAGTATTTT
j_call: TRBJ2-7; d_call: .; v_call: TRBV19; clone_size: .; cdr3_aa: CASSIEWDFQHEQYF; cdr3_nt: TGTGCCAGTAGTATAGAATGGGACTTTCAGCACGAGCAGTACTTC
j_call: TRBJ2-7; d_call: TRBD2; v_call: TRBV13; clone_size: .; cdr3_aa: CASSRGTSGRPYEQYF; cdr3_nt: TGTGCCAGCAGCCGGGGGACTAGCGGGAGACCCTACGAGCAGTACTTC
j_call: TRBJ2-1; d_call: .; v_call: TRBV5-1; clone_size: .; cdr3_aa: CASSLTTEQFF; cdr3_nt: TGCGCCAGCAGCTTAACTACTGAGCAGTTCTTC
j_call: TRBJ2-7; d_call: .; v_call: TRBV28; clone_size: .; cdr3_aa: CAGKTGDRDEQYF; cdr3_nt: TGTGCCGGTAAGACGGGGGACAGAGACGAGCAGTACTTC
j_call: TRBJ1-6; d_call: TRBD1; v_call: TRBV14; clone_size: .; cdr3_aa: CASRQGQGRSPLHF; cdr3_nt: TGTGCCAGCCGCCAGGGACAGGGACGGTCACCCCTCCACTTT
j_call: TRBJ2-2; d_call: .; v_call: TRBV19; clone_size: .; cdr3_aa: CASSTPPLTGRANTGELFF; cdr3_nt: TGTGCCAGTAGTACTCCCCCGCTCACAGGGCGGGCGAACACCGGGGAGCTGTTTTTT
j_call: TRBJ1-3; d_call: TRBD1; v_call: TRBV27; clone_size: once; cdr3_aa: CASSLSGTGSGNTIYF; cdr3_nt: TGTGCCAGCAGTTTATCTGGGACAGGCTCTGGAAACACCATATATTTT
j_call: TRBJ2-5; d_call: .; v_call: TRBV5-5; clone_size: once; cdr3_aa: CASSLESLQETQYF; cdr3_nt: TGTGCCAGCAGCTTGGAATCCTTGCAAGAGACCCAGTACTTC
j_call: TRBJ2-2; d_call: TRBD2; v_call: TRBV7-2; clone_size: .; cdr3_aa: CASSLYSGVGELFF; cdr3_nt: TGTGCCAGCAGCTTATATAGCGGGGTGGGAGAGCTGTTTTTT
j_call: TRBJ2-7; d_call: .; v_call: TRBV4-2; clone_size: .; cdr3_aa: CASSRVDGQGRDEQYF; cdr3_nt: TGTGCCAGCAGCCGCGTCGATGGGCAGGGCCGGGACGAGCAGTACTTC
j_call: TRBJ1-5; d_call: TRBD1; v_call: TRBV5-1; clone_size: .; cdr3_aa: CASRESQGNNQPQHF; cdr3_nt: TGCGCCAGCAGAGAGTCACAGGGGAATAATCAGCCCCAGCATTTT
j_call: TRBJ2-1; d_call: TRBD2; v_call: TRBV6-4; clone_size: .; cdr3_aa: CASSEGLAGGPPQGEQFF; cdr3_nt: TGTGCCAGCAGTGAGGGACTAGCGGGAGGCCCCCCCCAGGGGGAGCAGTTCTTC
j_call: TRBJ2-5; d_call: .; v_call: TRBV21-1; clone_size: .; cdr3_aa: CASSKGGVRETQYF; cdr3_nt: TGTGCCAGCAGCAAAGGGGGGGTGCGGGAGACCCAGTACTTC
j_call: TRBJ2-5; d_call: .; v_call: TRBV5-4; clone_size: once; cdr3_aa: CASSQQGGGETQYF; cdr3_nt: TGTGCCAGCAGCCAACAGGGAGGGGGGGAGACCCAGTACTTC
j_call: TRBJ2-1; d_call: TRBD2; v_call: TRBV5-1; clone_size: .; cdr3_aa: CASSLELAGVYNEQFF; cdr3_nt: TGCGCCAGCAGCTTGGAACTAGCGGGGGTCTACAATGAGCAGTTCTTC
j_call: TRBJ2-7; d_call: .; v_call: TRBV6-5; clone_size: once; cdr3_aa: CASSYIRESSYEQYF; cdr3_nt: TGTGCCAGCAGTTACATTAGAGAATCCTCCTACGAGCAGTACTTC
j_call: TRBJ2-3; d_call: TRBD2; v_call: TRBV7-9; clone_size: .; cdr3_aa: CASSLLSGDYGNTDTQYF; cdr3_nt: TGTGCCAGCAGCTTACTGAGCGGGGATTACGGAAACACAGATACGCAGTATTTT
j_call: TRBJ2-3; d_call: .; v_call: TRBV21-1; clone_size: .; cdr3_aa: CAIELGLHTDTQYF; cdr3_nt: TGTGCCATCGAACTGGGACTACACACAGATACGCAGTATTTT
j_call: TRBJ2-2; d_call: .; v_call: TRBV19; clone_size: .; cdr3_aa: CASSPRGTNTGELFF; cdr3_nt: TGTGCCAGTAGTCCTCGGGGAACGAACACCGGGGAGCTGTTTTTT
j_call: TRBJ2-3; d_call: TRBD2; v_call: TRBV10-3; clone_size: .; cdr3_aa: CAITPSSGGPTDTQYF; cdr3_nt: TGTGCCATCACCCCGTCTAGCGGGGGCCCCACAGATACGCAGTATTTT
j_call: TRBJ1-2; d_call: .; v_call: TRBV5-4; clone_size: .; cdr3_aa: CASSPGRGYGYTF; cdr3_nt: TGTGCCAGCAGCCCCGGCCGAGGCTATGGCTACACCTTC
j_call: TRBJ2-3; d_call: TRBD2; v_call: TRBV11-3; clone_size: .; cdr3_aa: CASSSSGKTDTQYF; cdr3_nt: TGTGCCAGCAGCTCTAGCGGGAAGACAGATACGCAGTATTTT
j_call: TRBJ1-1; d_call: TRBD1; v_call: TRBV6-1; clone_size: .; cdr3_aa: CASSEAGQGVTEAFF; cdr3_nt: TGTGCCAGCAGTGAAGCGGGACAGGGTGTCACTGAAGCTTTCTTT
j_call: TRBJ2-5; d_call: .; v_call: TRBV5-6; clone_size: .; cdr3_aa: CASSLGVVSQETQYF; cdr3_nt: TGTGCCAGCAGCTTGGGTGTCGTCAGTCAAGAGACCCAGTACTTC
j_call: TRBJ1-2; d_call: TRBD1; v_call: TRBV27; clone_size: .; cdr3_aa: CASRETGSYGYTF; cdr3_nt: TGTGCCAGCAGGGAGACAGGGTCTTATGGCTACACCTTC
j_call: TRBJ2-4; d_call: TRBD1; v_call: TRBV5-1; clone_size: .; cdr3_aa: CASSETGNTKNIQYF; cdr3_nt: TGCGCCAGCAGCGAGACAGGGAACACCAAGAACATTCAGTACTTC
j_call: TRBJ2-1; d_call: .; v_call: TRBV5-3; clone_size: .; cdr3_aa: CARSGAGAENEQFF; cdr3_nt: TGTGCCAGAAGCGGTGCGGGGGCGGAAAATGAGCAGTTCTTC
j_call: TRBJ2-1; d_call: TRBD2; v_call: TRBV7-9; clone_size: .; cdr3_aa: CASSLQTSSGTHEQFF; cdr3_nt: TGTGCCAGCAGCTTACAGACGTCTAGCGGGACCCATGAGCAGTTCTTC
j_call: TRBJ1-5; d_call: .; v_call: TRBV2; clone_size: .; cdr3_aa: CASSLRAGRVNATQHF; cdr3_nt: TGTGCCAGCAGCCTAAGGGCCGGCAGGGTAAATGCGACCCAGCATTTT
j_call: TRBJ2-7; d_call: .; v_call: TRBV9; clone_size: .; cdr3_aa: CASSVGPAQATYEQYF; cdr3_nt: TGTGCCAGCAGCGTAGGTCCCGCACAGGCCACCTACGAGCAGTACTTC
j_call: TRBJ1-2; d_call: .; v_call: TRBV6-6; clone_size: .; cdr3_aa: CASSYSGGAPSGYTF; cdr3_nt: TGTGCCAGCAGTTACTCAGGGGGGGCCCCGAGTGGCTACACCTTC
j_call: TRBJ2-7; d_call: TRBD2; v_call: TRBV28; clone_size: .; cdr3_aa: CASSFRLAGVSEQYF; cdr3_nt: TGTGCCAGCAGTTTCCGGCTAGCGGGAGTATCCGAGCAGTACTTC
j_call: TRBJ2-1; d_call: TRBD1; v_call: TRBV19; clone_size: .; cdr3_aa: CASSIGTGTLNEQFF; cdr3_nt: TGTGCCAGTAGTATCGGGACAGGGACTCTCAATGAGCAGTTCTTC
j_call: TRBJ2-1; d_call: TRBD2; v_call: TRBV5-5; clone_size: .; cdr3_aa: CASSLGLAGTPYNEQFF; cdr3_nt: TGTGCCAGCAGCCTCGGACTAGCGGGAACACCTTACAATGAGCAGTTCTTC
j_call: TRBJ2-1; d_call: TRBD2; v_call: TRBV9; clone_size: once; cdr3_aa: CASSGAGTTNEQFF; cdr3_nt: TGTGCCAGCAGCGGCGCCGGGACTACTAATGAGCAGTTCTTC
j_call: TRBJ2-3; d_call: TRBD1; v_call: TRBV10-1; clone_size: .; cdr3_aa: CASSESIRDRGTDTQYF; cdr3_nt: TGCGCCAGCAGTGAGTCGATCCGGGACAGAGGCACAGATACGCAGTATTTT
j_call: TRBJ1-6; d_call: .; v_call: TRBV7-2; clone_size: .; cdr3_aa: CASSLSVPPLHF; cdr3_nt: TGTGCCAGCAGCTTATCCGTTCCACCCCTCCACTTT
j_call: TRBJ2-3; d_call: .; v_call: TRBV9; clone_size: .; cdr3_aa: CASSVATENTQYF; cdr3_nt: TGTGCCAGCAGCGTAGCTACGGAGAATACGCAGTATTTT
j_call: TRBJ2-1; d_call: .; v_call: TRBV6-1; clone_size: .; cdr3_aa: CASSEDFYNEQFF; cdr3_nt: TGTGCCAGCAGTGAGGACTTTTACAATGAGCAGTTCTTC
j_call: TRBJ1-4; d_call: TRBD1; v_call: TRBV5-1; clone_size: .; cdr3_aa: CASSRGPGQLNEKLFF; cdr3_nt: TGCGCCAGCAGCCGTGGACCGGGACAGCTTAATGAAAAACTGTTTTTT
j_call: TRBJ2-1; d_call: .; v_call: TRBV7-9; clone_size: .; cdr3_aa: CASSDNRGGYNEQFF; cdr3_nt: TGTGCCAGCAGCGATAACAGGGGGGGATACAATGAGCAGTTCTTC
j_call: TRBJ1-1; d_call: .; v_call: TRBV18; clone_size: few; cdr3_aa: CASSPLDSGGEAFF; cdr3_nt: TGTGCCAGCTCACCCCTTGACAGCGGGGGCGAAGCTTTCTTT
j_call: TRBJ1-4; d_call: TRBD1; v_call: TRBV7-9; clone_size: .; cdr3_aa: CASSPGTGGVFNEKLFF; cdr3_nt: TGTGCCAGCAGCCCCGGGACAGGGGGCGTTTTTAATGAAAAACTGTTTTTT
j_call: TRBJ2-3; d_call: .; v_call: TRBV5-1; clone_size: once; cdr3_aa: CASSPRMTSTDTQYF; cdr3_nt: TGCGCCAGCAGTCCCCGGATGACTAGCACAGATACGCAGTATTTT
j_call: TRBJ2-5; d_call: TRBD2; v_call: TRBV5-1; clone_size: .; cdr3_aa: CASSPETSGSETQYF; cdr3_nt: TGCGCCAGCAGCCCGGAGACTAGCGGGAGCGAGACCCAGTACTTC
j_call: TRBJ2-2; d_call: TRBD2; v_call: TRBV15; clone_size: .; cdr3_aa: CATSREGGVDTGELFF; cdr3_nt: TGTGCCACCAGCAGAGAGGGGGGGGTTGACACCGGGGAGCTGTTTTTT
j_call: TRBJ1-2; d_call: TRBD1; v_call: TRBV5-4; clone_size: .; cdr3_aa: CASSRDSANYGYTF; cdr3_nt: TGTGCCAGCAGTCGGGACAGCGCTAACTATGGCTACACCTTC
j_call: TRBJ1-6; d_call: .; v_call: TRBV6-6; clone_size: .; cdr3_aa: CASSYGGAYNSPLHF; cdr3_nt: TGTGCCAGCAGTTACGGGGGGGCCTATAATTCACCCCTCCACTTT
j_call: TRBJ1-1; d_call: .; v_call: TRBV7-6; clone_size: .; cdr3_aa: CASSLAGVGTEAFF; cdr3_nt: TGTGCCAGCAGCTTAGCAGGGGTCGGCACTGAAGCTTTCTTT
j_call: TRBJ2-1; d_call: TRBD2; v_call: TRBV9; clone_size: .; cdr3_aa: CASSAGAGGLRQEQFF; cdr3_nt: TGTGCCAGCAGCGCCGGTGCGGGGGGCCTCCGTCAGGAGCAGTTCTTC